What follows are 3 T cell receptor beta chains derived from one specimen sequenced in a study of blood T cell repertoires in COVID-19 (dated by TCRdb to the early 2020s). The library was made by the immunoSEQ multiplex PCR assay. Sourced from immuneACCESS, this table was stored by TCRdb with only in-frame sequences that have V and J called. A share of the clones is absent; for the studies checked, an unresolved V gene accounts for under half, and the remainder has no known explanation. The sample table records about 240,000 clones; 83% of these occur just once. The ten largest clones add up to less than 6.5% of the sample. The source material was peripheral blood. Source of these receptors: a human donor in a cohort sampled during active COVID-19.

The rearrangement joins TRBV13 to TRBJ1-1; 8 bases are shared with TRBD1. In germline, CDR1 is PRHDT, CDR2 FYEKMQ (reference sequence). Unmatched junction bases numbered 5, after V lost 4 bases and J lost 1 base. The CDR3 has 15 amino acids. CDR3: CASSSGQGWNTEAFF. As DNA, the CDR3 is TGTGCCAGCAGCTCCGGACAGGGCTGGAACACTGAAGCTTTCTTT.

CDR3 nucleotides: TGTGCCACCAGATCTTCACAGAACTCTGGAAACACCATATATTTT. Translated: CATRSSQNSGNTIYF. The gene calls are TRBV10-3 and TRBJ1-3; D gene uncertain. The V end lost 10 bases, the J end lost 0 bases, and 16 bases lay between the germline ends. Germline lookup yields CDR1 ENHRY and CDR2 SYGVKD. This CDR3 spans 15 amino acids.

The chain's CDR3 is CASSSLYQETQYF. CDR3 nucleotide sequence: TGTGCCAGCAGTTCACTGTACCAAGAGACCCAGTACTTC. The chain joins TRBV6-6 to TRBJ2-5; D ambiguous. The germline V gene has CDR1 MNHNY and CDR2 SVGAGI (reference sequence). The ends were cut back, 4 bases at V and 0 bases at J, with 6 bases in the middle. This CDR3 contains 13 residues.